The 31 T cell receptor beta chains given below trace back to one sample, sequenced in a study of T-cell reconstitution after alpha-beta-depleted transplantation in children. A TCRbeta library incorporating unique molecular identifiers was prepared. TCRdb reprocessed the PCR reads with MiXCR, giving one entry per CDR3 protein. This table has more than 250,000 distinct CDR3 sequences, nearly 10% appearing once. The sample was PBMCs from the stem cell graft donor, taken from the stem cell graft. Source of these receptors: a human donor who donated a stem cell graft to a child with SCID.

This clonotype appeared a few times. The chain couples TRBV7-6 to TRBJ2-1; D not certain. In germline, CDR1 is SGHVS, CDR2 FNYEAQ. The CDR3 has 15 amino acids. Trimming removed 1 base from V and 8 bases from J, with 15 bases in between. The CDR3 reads CASSLGLGRVYEQFF. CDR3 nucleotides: TGTGCCAGCAGCTTAGGACTCGGCCGGGTCTATGAGCAGTTCTTC. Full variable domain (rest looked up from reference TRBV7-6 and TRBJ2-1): GAGVSQSPRYKVTKRGQDVALRCDPISGHVSLYWYRQALGQGPEFLTYFNYEAQQDKSGLPNDRFSAERPEGSISTLTIQRTEQRDSAMYRCASSLGLGRVYEQFFGPGTRLTVL.

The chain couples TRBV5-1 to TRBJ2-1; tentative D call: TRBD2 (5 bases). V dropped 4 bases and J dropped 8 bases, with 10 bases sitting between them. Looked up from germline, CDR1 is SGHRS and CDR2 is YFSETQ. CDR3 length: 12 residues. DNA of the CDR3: TGCGCCAGCAGCCAAAGCGGCTATGAGCAGTTCTTC. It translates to CASSQSGYEQFF.

The CDR3 coding sequence is TGTGCCAGCAGCTTTGTTCCAGGCCAAGACAGAATGAACACTGAAGCTTTCTTT. As protein: CASSFVPGQDRMNTEAFF. This chain uses TRBV11-1 with TRBJ1-1; D is perhaps TRBD1 (5 bases). This CDR3 has 18 amino acids. Germline V CDR1 and CDR2: SGHAT, FQDESV (reference sequence). V lost 3 bases, J lost 0 bases, and 20 bases lay in between.

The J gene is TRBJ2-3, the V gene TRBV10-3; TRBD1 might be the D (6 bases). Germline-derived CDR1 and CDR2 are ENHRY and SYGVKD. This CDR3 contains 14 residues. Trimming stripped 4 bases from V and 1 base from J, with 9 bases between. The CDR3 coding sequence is TGTGCCATCAGTGGACAGGAGGGCACAGATACGCAGTATTTT. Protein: CAISGQEGTDTQYF.

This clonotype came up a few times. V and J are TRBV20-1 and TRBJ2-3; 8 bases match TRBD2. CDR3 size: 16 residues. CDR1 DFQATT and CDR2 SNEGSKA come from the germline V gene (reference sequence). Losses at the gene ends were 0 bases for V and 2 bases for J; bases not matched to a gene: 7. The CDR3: CSARDGSGVFTDTQYF. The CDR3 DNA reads TGCAGTGCTAGAGATGGTAGCGGGGTTTTCACAGATACGCAGTATTTT.

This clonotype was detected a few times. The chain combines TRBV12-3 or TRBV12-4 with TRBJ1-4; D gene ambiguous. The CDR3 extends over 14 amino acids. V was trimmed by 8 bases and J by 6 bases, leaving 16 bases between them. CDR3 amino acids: CASSLMGSYEKLFF. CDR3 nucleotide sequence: TGTGCCAGCTCTTTAATGGGTTCCTATGAAAAACTGTTTTTT.

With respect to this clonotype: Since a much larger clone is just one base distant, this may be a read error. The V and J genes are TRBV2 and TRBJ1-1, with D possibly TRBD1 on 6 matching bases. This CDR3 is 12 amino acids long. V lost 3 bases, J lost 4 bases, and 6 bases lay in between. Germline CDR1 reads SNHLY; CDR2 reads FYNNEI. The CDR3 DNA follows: TGTGCCAGCAGTGAGACAGGCACTGAAGCTTTCTTT. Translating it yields CASSETGTEAFF.

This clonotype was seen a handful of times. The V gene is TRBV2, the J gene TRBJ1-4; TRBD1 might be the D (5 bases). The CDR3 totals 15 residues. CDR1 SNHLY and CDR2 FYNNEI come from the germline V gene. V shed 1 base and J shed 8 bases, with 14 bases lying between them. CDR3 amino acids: CASSEGGRVTEKLFF. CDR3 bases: TGTGCCAGCAGTGAAGGTGGCAGGGTAACCGAAAAACTGTTTTTT.

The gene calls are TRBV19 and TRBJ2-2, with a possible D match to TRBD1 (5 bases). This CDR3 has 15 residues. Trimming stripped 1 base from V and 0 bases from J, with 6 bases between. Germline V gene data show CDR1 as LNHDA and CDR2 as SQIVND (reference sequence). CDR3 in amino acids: CASSIATANTGELFF. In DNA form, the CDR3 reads TGTGCCAGTAGTATAGCGACAGCGAACACCGGGGAGCTGTTTTTT.

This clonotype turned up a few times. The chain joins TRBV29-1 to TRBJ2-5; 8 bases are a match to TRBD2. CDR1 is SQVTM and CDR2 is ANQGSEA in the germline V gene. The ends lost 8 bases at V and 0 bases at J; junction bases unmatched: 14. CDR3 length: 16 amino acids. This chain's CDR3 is CSTGRELAEYQETQYF. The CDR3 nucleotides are TGCAGCACAGGACGGGAACTAGCGGAGTACCAAGAGACCCAGTACTTC.

CDR3: CSVGGLYEQYF. DNA for the CDR3: TGCAGCGTTGGGGGGCTTTACGAGCAGTACTTC. The chain links TRBV29-1 to TRBJ2-7; D is perhaps TRBD1 (6 bases). The V gene's germline CDR1 is SQVTM and CDR2 ANQGSEA. The CDR3 is 11 residues long. Trimming left V 4 bases short and J 4 bases short, with 8 bases between.

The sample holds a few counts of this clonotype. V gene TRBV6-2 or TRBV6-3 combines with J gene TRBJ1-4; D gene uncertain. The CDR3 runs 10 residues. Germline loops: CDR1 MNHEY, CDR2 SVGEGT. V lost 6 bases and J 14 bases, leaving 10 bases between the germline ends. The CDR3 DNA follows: TGTGCCAGCAGGGGGATAAAGCTGTTTTTT. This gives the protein CASRGIKLFF.

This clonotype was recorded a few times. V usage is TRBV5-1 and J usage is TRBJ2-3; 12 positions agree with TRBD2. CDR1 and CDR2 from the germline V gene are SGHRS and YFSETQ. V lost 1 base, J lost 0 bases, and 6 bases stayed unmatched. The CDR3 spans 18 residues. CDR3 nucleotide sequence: TGCGCCAGCAGCTTGCGACTAGCGGGGGCCATGAGCACAGATACGCAGTATTTT. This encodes CASSLRLAGAMSTDTQYF. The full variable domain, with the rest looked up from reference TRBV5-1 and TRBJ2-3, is KAGVTQTPRYLIKTRGQQVTLSCSPISGHRSVSWYQQTPGQGLQFLFEYFSETQRNKGNFPGRFSGRQFSNSRSEMNVSTLELGDSALYLCASSLRLAGAMSTDTQYFGPGTRLTVL.

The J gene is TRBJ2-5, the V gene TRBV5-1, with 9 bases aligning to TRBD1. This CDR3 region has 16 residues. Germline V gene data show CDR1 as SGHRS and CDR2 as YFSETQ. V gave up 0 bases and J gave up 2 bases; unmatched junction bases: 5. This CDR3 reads CASSLEGQGRQETQYF. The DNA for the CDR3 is TGCGCCAGCAGCTTGGAGGGACAGGGAAGACAAGAGACCCAGTACTTC.

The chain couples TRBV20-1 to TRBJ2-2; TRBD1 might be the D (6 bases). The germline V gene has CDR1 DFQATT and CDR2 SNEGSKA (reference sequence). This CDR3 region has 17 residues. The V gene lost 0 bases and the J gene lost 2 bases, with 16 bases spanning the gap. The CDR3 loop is CSARDLSGTTNTGELFF. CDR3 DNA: TGCAGTGCTAGAGATTTATCCGGGACAACTAACACCGGGGAGCTGTTTTTT.

Here the CDR3 reads CASSVSGVGELFF. DNA for the CDR3: TGTGCCAGCAGCGTTAGCGGGGTCGGGGAGCTGTTTTTT. This rearrangement joins TRBV7-3 to TRBJ2-2, with TRBD2 matching 8 bases. J gave up 7 bases and V 5 bases, and 3 bases lay outside the gene matches. The CDR3 spans 13 residues. Germline CDR1 SGHTA, CDR2 FQGTGA.

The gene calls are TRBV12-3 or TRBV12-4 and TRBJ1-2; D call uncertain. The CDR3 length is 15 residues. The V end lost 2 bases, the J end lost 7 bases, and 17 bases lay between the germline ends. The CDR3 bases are TGTGCCAGCAGTTTAAGTACCGCCTTAAACAGTGGCTACACCTTC. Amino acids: CASSLSTALNSGYTF.

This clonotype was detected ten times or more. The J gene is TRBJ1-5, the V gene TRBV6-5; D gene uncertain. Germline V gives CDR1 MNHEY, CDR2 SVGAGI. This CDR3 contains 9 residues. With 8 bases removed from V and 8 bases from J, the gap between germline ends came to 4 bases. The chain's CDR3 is CASPKPQHF. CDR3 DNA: TGTGCCAGCCCAAAGCCCCAGCATTTT.

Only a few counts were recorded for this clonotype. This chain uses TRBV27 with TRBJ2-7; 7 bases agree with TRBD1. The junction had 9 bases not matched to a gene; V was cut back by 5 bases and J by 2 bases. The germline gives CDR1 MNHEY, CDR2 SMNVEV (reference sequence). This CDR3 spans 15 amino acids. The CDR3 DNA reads TGTGCCAGCAGTACCAGGGGGACAGCAACCTACGAGCAGTACTTC. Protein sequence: CASSTRGTATYEQYF.

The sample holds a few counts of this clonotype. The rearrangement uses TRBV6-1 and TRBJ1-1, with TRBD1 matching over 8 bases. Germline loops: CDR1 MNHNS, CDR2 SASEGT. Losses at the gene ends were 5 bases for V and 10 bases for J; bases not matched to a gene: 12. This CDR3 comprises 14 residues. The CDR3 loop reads CASSPGQGIRRAFF. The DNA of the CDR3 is TGTGCCAGCAGTCCCGGACAGGGTATACGTAGAGCTTTCTTT.

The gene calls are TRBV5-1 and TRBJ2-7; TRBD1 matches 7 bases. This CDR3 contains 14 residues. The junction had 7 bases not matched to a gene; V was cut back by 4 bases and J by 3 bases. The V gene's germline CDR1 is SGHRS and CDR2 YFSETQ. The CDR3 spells CASSPIWDSYEQYF. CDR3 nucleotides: TGCGCCAGCAGCCCTATATGGGACAGCTACGAGCAGTACTTC.

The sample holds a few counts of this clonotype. The CDR3 bases are TGTGCCAGCAGCTTGGCCCCCGGCCGGTCCGAGACCCAGTACTTC. Its protein product is CASSLAPGRSETQYF. The rearrangement links TRBV5-5 to TRBJ2-5, with D unresolved. The CDR3 sequence is 15 residues long. Trimming pared 0 bases from V and 5 bases from J, leaving 14 bases between. The germline gives CDR1 SGHKS, CDR2 YYEKEE (reference sequence).

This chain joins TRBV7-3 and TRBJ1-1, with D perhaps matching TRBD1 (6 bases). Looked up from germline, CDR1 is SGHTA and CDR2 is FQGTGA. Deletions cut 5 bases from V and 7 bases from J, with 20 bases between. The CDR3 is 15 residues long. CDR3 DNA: TGTGCCAGCAGCCCATCCGGGACACCTTATGATGAAGCTTTCTTT. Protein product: CASSPSGTPYDEAFF.

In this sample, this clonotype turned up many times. The CDR3 loop is CASSLWTSADTQYF. The CDR3 DNA sequence: TGCGCCAGCAGCTTGTGGACTAGTGCAGATACGCAGTATTTT. The V gene is TRBV5-1, the J gene TRBJ2-3; 7 nucleotides align to TRBD2. V was clipped by 1 base and J by 4 bases; unmatched bases: 3. Germline V gene sequence: CDR1 SGHRS, CDR2 YFSETQ. This CDR3 is built from 14 residues.

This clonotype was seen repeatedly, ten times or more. DNA for the CDR3: TGCAGCGTTGAAGGGACAGGGAGGTACGAGCAGTACTTC. Protein sequence: CSVEGTGRYEQYF. V gene TRBV29-1 combines with J gene TRBJ2-7; TRBD1 aligns across 8 bases. Losses at the gene ends were 1 base for V and 4 bases for J; bases not matched to a gene: 3. The CDR3 is made up of 13 amino acids. Germline CDR1 SQVTM, CDR2 ANQGSEA.

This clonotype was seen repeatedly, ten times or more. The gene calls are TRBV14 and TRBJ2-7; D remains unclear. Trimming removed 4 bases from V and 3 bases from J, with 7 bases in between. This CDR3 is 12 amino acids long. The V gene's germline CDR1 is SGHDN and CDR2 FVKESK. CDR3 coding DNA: TGTGCCAGCAGCCGCACCGTCTACGAGCAGTACTTC. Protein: CASSRTVYEQYF. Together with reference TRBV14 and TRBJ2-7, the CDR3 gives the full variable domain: EAGVTQFPSHSVIEKGQTVTLRCDPISGHDNLYWYRRVMGKEIKFLLHFVKESKQDESGMPNNRFLAERTGGTYSTLKVQPAELEDSGVYFCASSRTVYEQYFGPGTRLTVT.

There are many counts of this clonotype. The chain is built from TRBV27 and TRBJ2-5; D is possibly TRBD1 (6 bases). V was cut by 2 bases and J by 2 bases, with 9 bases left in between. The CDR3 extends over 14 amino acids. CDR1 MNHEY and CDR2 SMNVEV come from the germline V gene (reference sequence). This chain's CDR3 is CASSLGQFQETQYF. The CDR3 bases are TGTGCCAGCAGTTTAGGACAGTTTCAAGAGACCCAGTACTTC.

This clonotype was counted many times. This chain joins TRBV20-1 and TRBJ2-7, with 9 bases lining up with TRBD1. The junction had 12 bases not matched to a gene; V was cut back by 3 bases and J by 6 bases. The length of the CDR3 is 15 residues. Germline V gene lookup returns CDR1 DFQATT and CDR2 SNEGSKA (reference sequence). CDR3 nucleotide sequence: TGCAGTGCTAGTGACTCCGGGACAGGGTTCGGCGAGCAGTACTTC. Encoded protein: CSASDSGTGFGEQYF.

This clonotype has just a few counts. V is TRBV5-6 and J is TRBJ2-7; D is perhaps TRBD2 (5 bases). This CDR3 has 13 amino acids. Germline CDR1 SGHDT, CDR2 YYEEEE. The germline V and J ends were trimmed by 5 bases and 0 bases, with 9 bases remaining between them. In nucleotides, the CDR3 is TGTGCCAGCAGTCCGGGATCCTCCTACGAGCAGTACTTC. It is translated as CASSPGSSYEQYF.

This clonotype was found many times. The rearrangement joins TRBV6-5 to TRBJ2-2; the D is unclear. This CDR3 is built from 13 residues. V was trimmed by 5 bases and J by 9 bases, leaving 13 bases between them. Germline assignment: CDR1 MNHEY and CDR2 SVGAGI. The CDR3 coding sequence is TGTGCCAGCAGTCCCGGGTCAGGAAGGGAGCTGTTTTTT. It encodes CASSPGSGRELFF.

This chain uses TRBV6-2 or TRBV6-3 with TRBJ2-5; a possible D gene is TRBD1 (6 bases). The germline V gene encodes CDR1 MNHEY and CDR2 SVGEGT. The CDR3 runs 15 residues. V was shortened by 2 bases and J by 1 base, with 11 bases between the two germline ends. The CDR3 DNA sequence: TGTGCCAGCAGTTACCCCCCGGACAGCCAAGAGACCCAGTACTTC. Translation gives CASSYPPDSQETQYF.